The T cell receptor (beta chain) under discussion was sequenced for a study of T cells expressing NK-cell markers (dated by TCRdb to 2018 to 2021). About the full investigation: Three sorted T-cell subsets (CD3+CD56+NKG2C+, CD3+CD56+NKG2C- and CD3+CD56-NKG2C+) from several donors had their TCR beta-chain repertoires profiled. Among the eight sequenced donors, seven were HCMV-seropositive and one was HCMV-seronegative. All eight donors whose samples were sequenced were randomly selected healthy volunteers, three of them men and five women. The libraries were sequenced on Illumina HiSeq 2000/2500, MiSeq or NextSeq, producing 2 x 150 bp reads.

The instrument was an Illumina HiSeq 2000. The TCR beta cDNA libraries were made using 5'RACE template switching, a step that added both a universal primer site and unique molecular identifiers. Priming for cDNA synthesis came from the TCR beta constant segment, and two successive PCR amplification steps followed. The published analysis was carried out like this. MIGEC was used to demultiplex reads and group the reads by UMI, and MiTCR was used to assemble and quantify clonotypes. To remove erroneous sequences, TCR cDNA sequences were retained only when supported by two or more reads. The tcR package was used for downstream repertoire analysis, with clonotypes matched between fractions based on CDR3 nucleotide sequence plus V segment. VDJmatch was used to annotate antigen specificity against VDJdb, with one amino acid substitution in CDR3 permitted. The reads underwent TCRdb reprocessing, giving one record for each CDR3 protein sequence and no DNA. It is TCRdb's table, rather than the study itself, that gives the V and J calls and clone size. The sample table gives roughly 350,000 distinct CDR3 sequences. The ten largest clonotypes hold roughly 5.2% of the sample.

Reading from cysteine to phenylalanine, the CDR3 counts 15 amino acids. The nucleotide record is missing. The CDR1 and CDR2 encoded by the germline V gene are SQVTM and ANQGSEA. As regards this clonotype: The target of this receptor is not known.

HCMV serostatus was determined by detecting HCMV-specific IgG in serum with a commercial ELISA kit. Ficoll density gradient centrifugation was used to isolate peripheral blood mononuclear cells from blood. The paper as a whole reports these results and caveats: In over five donors, the dominant CD3+CD56+NKG2C+ clonotypes were found to rank among the top 10 CD8+ clonotypes and to make up 1.0-7.0% of CD8+ T cells. Whether the expanded NKG2C-expressing T cell clones were specific for HCMV antigens remained unclear. Those dominant clonotypes were again the most abundant among CD3+CD56-NKG2C+ cells in a handful of donors, at roughly 28.3-65%.

The receptor was derived from a man between 18 and 69 years old in good health. The sequenced sample was blood T cells: a sorted CD56 or NKG2C T cell subset, CD4+ or CD8+ T cells, or bulk PBMC T cells (not recorded which). Here the chain combines TRBV29-1 and TRBJ2-3; TCRdb's D gene call, TRBD2, goes unchecked for lack of DNA. The CDR3 in this case is CSVELPSNRLDTQYF.